The 20 T cell receptor beta chains below all came from one sample that was sequenced in a study of radiation and T cells in renal cell carcinoma. Time point noted: blood 2 weeks post-SBRT. Treatment indicated: 15 Gy SBRT to primary tumor, nephrectomy 4 weeks later. Clones were read by immunoSEQ multiplex PCR, and TCRdb kept only the in-frame ones, dropping some. Among roughly 130,000 clones listed, about 81% were seen once. The material was blood, obtained from a patient whose treatment included radiotherapy and nephrectomy. These receptors were taken from a woman aged 55-75 years with renal cell carcinoma.

This clone appeared a few times. The chain recombines TRBV7-2 with TRBJ1-2, with a possible D match to TRBD1 (5 bases). V lost 9 bases and J lost 2, with 19 bases in between. Germline CDR1 and CDR2: SGHTA and FQGNSA. The CDR3 is 15 residues long. CDR3 loop: CASELRDPRNYGYTF. In DNA form, the CDR3 reads TGTGCCAGTGAACTCCGGGACCCCAGAAACTATGGCTACACCTTC. The whole variable domain, remainder taken from reference TRBV7-2 and TRBJ1-2, is GAGVSQSPSNKVTEKGKDVELRCDPISGHTALYWYRQSLGQGLEFLIYFQGNSAPDKSGLPSDRFSAERTGGSVSTLTIQRTQQEDSAVYLCASELRDPRNYGYTFGSGTRLTVV.

This clone has only one observation. V is TRBV15 and J is TRBJ2-5, with D possibly matching TRBD2 (7 bases). Germline V lookup: CDR1 LNHNV, CDR2 YYDKDF (reference sequence). The germline V and J ends were trimmed by 5 bases and 5 bases, with 12 bases remaining between them. The CDR3 is 13 residues long. CDR3 sequence reads: CATSGGRGETQYF. In DNA form, the CDR3 reads TGTGCCACCAGCGGAGGGAGGGGGGAGACCCAGTACTTC.

The genes are TRBV29-1 and TRBJ2-4; possible D gene TRBD1, 6 bases. With 4 bases removed from V and 4 bases from J, the gap between germline ends came to 14 bases. The CDR3 length is 14 residues. Per germline, CDR1 SQVTM and CDR2 ANQGSEA. CDR3 nucleotide sequence: TGCAGCGTTGCAGGGGCGACTGGGAAAAACATTCAGTACTTC. Translating it yields CSVAGATGKNIQYF.

This clone appeared a single time. V and J are TRBV27 and TRBJ2-2; D is uncertain. This CDR3 has 13 amino acids. Trimming took 3 bases from V and 6 from J, leaving 8 bases between them. From germline, CDR1 is MNHEY and CDR2 SMNVEV (reference sequence). Here the CDR3 reads CASSFGDAGELFF. CDR3 coding DNA: TGTGCCAGCAGTTTCGGAGACGCCGGGGAGCTGTTTTTT.

CDR3 protein: CAWSWDTGELFF. In DNA, the CDR3 is TGTGCCTGGTCGTGGGACACCGGGGAGCTGTTTTTT. The chain couples TRBV30 to TRBJ2-2; D gene uncertain. This CDR3 is built from 12 residues. V lost 5 bases and J 3 bases, leaving 7 bases between the germline ends. The germline CDR1 and CDR2 sequences are GTSNPN and SVGIG (reference sequence).

This sequence joins TRBV4-1 and TRBJ1-5; no definite D call. Deletions cut 6 bases from V and 7 bases from J, with 13 bases between. The germline gives CDR1 MGHRA, CDR2 YSYEKL. The CDR3 sequence is 13 residues long. CDR3 DNA: TGCGCCAGCAGTTTGCACGTTGCCCAGCCCCAGCATTTT. It codes for CASSLHVAQPQHF.

The chain recombines TRBV5-1 with TRBJ1-2; D is unresolved. V dropped 0 bases and J dropped 2 bases, with 11 bases sitting between them. Germline V CDR1 and CDR2: SGHRS, YFSETQ. This CDR3 region has 15 residues. For the CDR3, the DNA is TGCGCCAGCAGCTTGGAACGGGGAGGGAACTATGGCTACACCTTC. Its translation: CASSLERGGNYGYTF.

The V call is TRBV2, the J call TRBJ2-7, with 10 bases identical to TRBD2. With V trimmed by 6 bases and J by 3 bases, 5 bases remained unmatched. The CDR3 consists of 14 residues. CDR1 is SNHLY, CDR2 FYNNEI, per germline. The CDR3 region is CASSLTSGYYEQYF. CDR3 DNA sequence: TGTGCCAGCAGCCTGACTAGCGGGTACTACGAGCAGTACTTC. The full variable domain, rest sourced from reference TRBV2 and TRBJ2-7, is EPEVTQTPSHQVTQMGQEVILRCVPISNHLYFYWYRQILGQKVEFLVSFYNNEISEKSEIFDDQFSVERPDGSNFTLKIRSTKLEDSAMYFCASSLTSGYYEQYFGPGTRLTVT.

The rearrangement joins TRBV10-3 to TRBJ2-7; 9 bases match TRBD1. This CDR3 is 15 amino acids long. V dropped 6 bases and J dropped 0; count of bases not matched to a gene: 6. Germline assignment: CDR1 ENHRY and CDR2 SYGVKD. This CDR3 is CAISRGTGTSYEQYF. CDR3 in DNA: TGTGCCATCAGCCGGGGGACAGGGACCTCCTACGAGCAGTACTTC.

The chain recombines TRBV27 with TRBJ2-5; TRBD1 aligns across 9 bases. Germline values: CDR1 MNHEY, CDR2 SMNVEV (reference sequence). Trimming at V came to 6 bases and at J to 1 base, leaving 15 bases not matched to a gene. The CDR3 has 18 residues. The CDR3 here is CASSQSGTGYLIQETQYF. CDR3 nucleotides: TGTGCCAGCAGCCAGTCCGGGACAGGGTACCTTATCCAAGAGACCCAGTACTTC.

In this sample, this clone turned up once. The V and J genes are TRBV6-1 and TRBJ2-1; D is undetermined. Germline V lookup: CDR1 MNHNS, CDR2 SASEGT. CDR3 length: 13 amino acids. Trimming removed 2 bases from V and 10 bases from J, with 12 bases in between. CDR3 coding DNA: TGTGCCAGCAGTGAACTCCGGTCTTGGGAGCAGTTCTTC. This translates into CASSELRSWEQFF.

This sequence joins TRBV6-1 and TRBJ1-5; 11 bases line up with TRBD1. The CDR3 is 15 amino acids. CDR1 and CDR2 from the germline V gene are MNHNS and SASEGT. V lost 9 bases to trimming and J lost 2 bases; unmatched junction nucleotides: 6. CDR3 DNA: TGTGCCAGTTTAGGACAGGGGGCAGGCAATCAGCCCCAGCATTTT. The encoded protein is CASLGQGAGNQPQHF.

The chain employs TRBV5-1 and TRBJ1-3; D is unresolved. Per the germline V gene, CDR1 is SGHRS and CDR2 is YFSETQ. The CDR3 extends over 16 amino acids. The V and J ends lost 2 bases and 0 bases respectively, with 12 bases between them. The CDR3 sequence: CASSFSPAGSGNTIYF. The CDR3 DNA reads as TGCGCCAGCAGCTTCAGTCCCGCCGGCTCTGGAAACACCATATATTTT.

The chain links TRBV19 to TRBJ1-1; D possibly corresponds to TRBD1 (6 bases). Between the trimmed V and J ends, which lost 10 bases and 3 bases, there was a span of 15 bases. The CDR3 is 13 residues long. Germline-derived CDR1 and CDR2 are LNHDA and SQIVND (reference sequence). The CDR3 reads CATSQGRDTEAFF. CDR3 nucleotides: TGTGCCACCTCACAGGGTCGCGACACTGAAGCTTTCTTT.

This clone was seen a single time. This chain links TRBV20-1 with TRBJ2-5; TRBD2 matches 7 bases. After removal of 5 bases from V and 4 bases from J, the junction contained 1 base not matched to a gene. Germline CDR1 reads DFQATT; CDR2 reads SNEGSKA (reference sequence). This CDR3 has 11 residues. The CDR3 DNA reads TGCAGTGCTCGGGAGGTAGAGACCCAGTACTTC. Protein product: CSAREVETQYF.

The chain couples TRBV9 to TRBJ2-3; TRBD1 or TRBD2 may be the D gene (6 bases each). The V gene's germline CDR1 is SGDLS and CDR2 YYNGEE. This CDR3 comprises 16 residues. The V end lost 0 bases, the J end lost 7 bases, and 18 bases lay between the germline ends. CDR3 sequence: CASSVGVGPGAHTQYF. The CDR3 nucleotides are TGTGCCAGCAGCGTAGGAGTGGGGCCGGGGGCCCATACGCAGTATTTT.

This clone was observed once. The CDR3 sequence: CASSRKDRGTDTQYF. In DNA, the CDR3 is TGTGCCAGCAGTAGAAAGGACAGGGGTACAGATACGCAGTATTTT. V gene TRBV6-1 combines with J gene TRBJ2-3; 9 bases map to TRBD1. Per the germline V gene, CDR1 is MNHNS and CDR2 is SASEGT. CDR3 length equals 15 residues. J was trimmed by 3 bases and V by 5 bases; bases with no gene match: 6.

V usage is TRBV6-5 and J usage is TRBJ2-2; D unclear. V gave up 3 bases and J gave up 5 bases, with 7 bases separating them. The CDR3 totals 13 residues. CDR1 is MNHEY and CDR2 is SVGAGI in the germline V gene. In DNA form, the CDR3 reads TGTGCCAGCAGTTATTTTAAAACCGGGGAGCTGTTTTTT. Protein: CASSYFKTGELFF.

This sequence joins TRBV5-1 and TRBJ1-1; D not certain. V lost 0 bases and J lost 0, with 9 bases in between. The CDR3 contains 15 residues. In germline, CDR1 is SGHRS, CDR2 YFSETQ. The DNA for the CDR3 is TGCGCCAGCAGCTTGGGTCAGCAAATGAACACTGAAGCTTTCTTT. This translates into CASSLGQQMNTEAFF.

This sequence joins TRBV6-5 and TRBJ2-5; the D call may be TRBD1 or TRBD2 (6 bases each). The J call may be incorrect, as the DNA end agrees better with TRBJ2-7. CDR1 and CDR2 (germline): MNHEY, SVGAGI. This CDR3 region has 14 residues. In nucleotides, the CDR3 is TGTGCCAGCAGTTCGGGGGCGAACTCCTACGAGCAGTACTTC. This translates into CASSSGANSYEQYF.